The present entry profiles one T cell receptor (beta chain) with its context. The entry originates in a study of blood T cell repertoires in COVID-19. Overall study: Spain, Italy and the United States supplied samples that represented acute and convalescent COVID-19.

The germline V gene encodes CDR1 MNHNS and CDR2 SASEGT. The CDR3 is made up of 15 amino acids. V lost 2 bases, J lost 4 bases, and 11 bases lay in between. Per the original methods: Amplification of reference gene primers provided the estimated nucleated cell counts. Repertoires were generated with immunoSEQ multiplex PCR, while TCRdb's copy carries only in-frame clones and drops some. The DNA gave D and trimming, while V, J and clone size come from that table. Of some 120,000 clones in the sample, roughly 88% were seen once. The sequencing sample was made of peripheral blood. This chain uses TRBV6-1 with TRBJ2-2; maybe TRBD2 (6 bases). This TCR was recovered from a woman of 80 years or more with acute or convalescent COVID-19. For the CDR3, the DNA is TGTGCCAGCAGTGAATATCGGAGGGGCACCGGGGAGCTGTTTTTT. Translating it yields CASSEYRRGTGELFF.